The rows below give T cell receptor beta chains drawn from one sample of a study of Ad26.COV2.S vaccination and SARS-CoV-2 variants. The assay was immunoSEQ multiplex PCR, and TCRdb's table has in-frame clones only and misses some. This sample has about 330,000 clones, with around 90% found just once. Material: peripheral blood, obtained in a trial of Ad26.COV2.S vaccine versus placebo. The source of these receptors is a person between 18 and 59 years old who received the Ad26.COV2.S COVID-19 vaccine or a placebo. Both conserved end residues are part of each CDR3.

J gene: TRBJ1-1
V gene: TRBV19
CDR3 protein: CASSISPTKGEAFF

J gene: TRBJ1-6
V gene: TRBV5-6
CDR3 protein: CASSLYNSPLHF

J gene: TRBJ1-3
V gene: TRBV6-1
CDR3 protein: CASSEKGSGNTIYF

J gene: TRBJ1-5
V gene: TRBV25-1
CDR3 protein: CASSGGQGYSNQPQHF

J gene: TRBJ1-2
V gene: TRBV27
CDR3 protein: CASRGVRGFGYTF

J gene: TRBJ2-7
V gene: TRBV3-1/TRBV3-2
CDR3 protein: CASSQSYEQYF

J gene: TRBJ2-1
V gene: TRBV13
CDR3 protein: CASSQGGRLNEQFF

J gene: TRBJ2-1
V gene: TRBV5-4
CDR3 protein: CASSSGLDYGNEQFF

J gene: TRBJ2-2
V gene: TRBV5-6
CDR3 protein: CASSLVGNTGELFF

J gene: TRBJ1-1
V gene: TRBV2
CDR3 protein: CASRETGIDAFF

J gene: TRBJ2-7
V gene: TRBV18
CDR3 protein: CASSPPMGAGSYEQYF

J gene: TRBJ2-5
V gene: TRBV18
CDR3 protein: CASSPTHTEETQYF

J gene: TRBJ1-6
V gene: TRBV6-5
CDR3 protein: CASSYSGTVGSPLHF

J gene: TRBJ2-1
V gene: TRBV9
CDR3 protein: CASSVGRVIDEQFF

J gene: TRBJ2-2
V gene: TRBV7-6
CDR3 protein: CASSLLRETGELFF

J gene: TRBJ2-5
V gene: TRBV2
CDR3 protein: CANRGGRKETQYF

J gene: TRBJ2-6
V gene: TRBV4-3
CDR3 protein: CASSQDGSSGANVLTF

J gene: TRBJ2-7
V gene: TRBV4-1
CDR3 protein: CASSLKTGLYEQYF

J gene: TRBJ1-2
V gene: TRBV12-3/TRBV12-4
CDR3 protein: CASSPGLYYGYTF

J gene: TRBJ2-1
V gene: TRBV18
CDR3 protein: CASSTSGSKDEQFF

J gene: TRBJ2-3
V gene: TRBV6-4
CDR3 protein: CASSDILGDTQYF

J gene: TRBJ2-2
V gene: TRBV27
CDR3 protein: CASAIAGGDTGELFF

J gene: TRBJ1-2
V gene: TRBV6-5
CDR3 protein: CASSYRPNYGYTF

J gene: TRBJ2-5
V gene: TRBV5-1
CDR3 protein: CASSFSTETQYF

J gene: TRBJ2-2
V gene: TRBV19
CDR3 protein: CASTLKGSGRNGELFF

J gene: TRBJ1-5
V gene: TRBV29-1
CDR3 protein: CSVLFPSSNQPQHF

J gene: TRBJ1-5
V gene: TRBV4-1
CDR3 protein: CASRQSQNSNQPQHF

J gene: TRBJ1-2
V gene: TRBV7-2
CDR3 protein: CASSPDRGYGYTF

J gene: TRBJ1-2
V gene: TRBV27
CDR3 protein: CASGLTGVDYGYTF

J gene: TRBJ2-3
V gene: TRBV11-2
CDR3 protein: CASSPRAPGTIAQDTQYF

J gene: TRBJ2-1
V gene: TRBV20-1
CDR3 protein: CSDGGNEQFF

J gene: TRBJ1-6
V gene: TRBV7-8
CDR3 protein: CASSLDSIFSPLHF

J gene: TRBJ1-1
V gene: TRBV7-9
CDR3 protein: CASSLASGGNTEAFF

J gene: TRBJ2-1
V gene: TRBV18
CDR3 protein: CASSPLAYEQFF

J gene: TRBJ1-6
V gene: TRBV7-9
CDR3 protein: CASSPRLGTGFYNSPLHF